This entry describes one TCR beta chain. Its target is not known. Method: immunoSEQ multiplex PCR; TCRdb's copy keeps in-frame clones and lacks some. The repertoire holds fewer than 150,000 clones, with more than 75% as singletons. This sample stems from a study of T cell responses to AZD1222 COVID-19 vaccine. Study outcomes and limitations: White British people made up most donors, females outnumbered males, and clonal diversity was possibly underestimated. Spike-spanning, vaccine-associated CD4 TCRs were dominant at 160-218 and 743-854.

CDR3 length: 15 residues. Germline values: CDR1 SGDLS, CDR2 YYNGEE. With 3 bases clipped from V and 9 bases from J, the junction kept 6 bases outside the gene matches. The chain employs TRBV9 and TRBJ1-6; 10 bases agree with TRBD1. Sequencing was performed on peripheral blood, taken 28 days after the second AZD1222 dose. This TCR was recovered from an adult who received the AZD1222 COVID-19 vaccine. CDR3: CASSETGTGVSPLHF. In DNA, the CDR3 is TGTGCCAGCAGCGAAACCGGGACAGGGGTTTCACCCCTCCACTTT.